This T cell receptor beta chain stems from a study of T cells in Graves' hyperthyroidism and ophthalmopathy. Under 3 months was the duration of disease in ophthalmopathy patients, who also had a Clinical Activity Score of at least 3 and a NOSPECS grade of at least 4. Clinical symptoms, serum thyroxine, TRAb, thyroid ultrasound and orbital computed tomography established diagnosis. Findings and limits, study-wide: Most expanded thyroid clonotypes above 0.001 also appeared in blood.

Germline CDR1 and CDR2: LNHDA and SQIVND (reference sequence). The CDR3 length is 14 residues. Trimming shortened V by 11 bases and J by 6 bases, and 21 bases separated the two germline ends. Amplification targeted TCR beta CDR3 regions from RNA transcripts. First-round RT-PCR of the TCR CDR3 relied on the HTBI primer set. Each CDR3 protein is one row after TCRdb ran MiXCR on the multiplex PCR reads. The data show more than 50,000 distinct CDR3 sequences, roughly 49% seen once. Concerning this clonotype: No antigen is known for it.

The specimen was blood. The rearrangement links TRBV19 to TRBJ2-3; D is perhaps TRBD1 (5 bases). This TCR derives from a woman in her 30s with Graves' ophthalmopathy. The CDR3 loop is CAAKSDSSADTQYF. The DNA for the CDR3 is TGTGCCGCGAAGAGTGACAGCAGCGCTGATACGCAGTATTTT.